This T cell receptor beta chain comes out of a study of molecular identifiers for immune sequencing clone quantification. Study results and caveats: Identical TCR molecules sharing a barcode could underestimate highly expanded clone sizes.

Many counts were recorded for this clonotype. Its antigen is unidentified. Naive CD8 T cells underwent sorting with the CD8+CD4-CCR7+CD45RA+ definition. Libraries of bulk TCR were made by previously described methods (with listed TCR primers). TCRdb analysed the PCR reads with MiXCR anew, one entry per CDR3 protein. The table lists under 800,000 distinct CDR3 sequences, 25% of them singletons. Specimen: naive CD8+ T cells from blood, with Jurkat cell RNA spiked in. Subset here: FACS-sorted CD8+CD4-CCR7+CD45RA+ naive T cells. This TCR derives from a human donor in good health. Some libraries in this study had Jurkat cell RNA spiked in.

CDR3 amino acids: CASQSSGVDTEAFF. The CDR3 nucleotides are TGTGCCAGCCAAAGTTCAGGGGTGGACACTGAAGCTTTCTTT. V usage is TRBV12-3 or TRBV12-4 and J usage is TRBJ1-1, with D perhaps matching TRBD1 (6 bases). This CDR3 comprises 14 residues. V dropped 8 bases and J dropped 3 bases, with 16 bases sitting between them.